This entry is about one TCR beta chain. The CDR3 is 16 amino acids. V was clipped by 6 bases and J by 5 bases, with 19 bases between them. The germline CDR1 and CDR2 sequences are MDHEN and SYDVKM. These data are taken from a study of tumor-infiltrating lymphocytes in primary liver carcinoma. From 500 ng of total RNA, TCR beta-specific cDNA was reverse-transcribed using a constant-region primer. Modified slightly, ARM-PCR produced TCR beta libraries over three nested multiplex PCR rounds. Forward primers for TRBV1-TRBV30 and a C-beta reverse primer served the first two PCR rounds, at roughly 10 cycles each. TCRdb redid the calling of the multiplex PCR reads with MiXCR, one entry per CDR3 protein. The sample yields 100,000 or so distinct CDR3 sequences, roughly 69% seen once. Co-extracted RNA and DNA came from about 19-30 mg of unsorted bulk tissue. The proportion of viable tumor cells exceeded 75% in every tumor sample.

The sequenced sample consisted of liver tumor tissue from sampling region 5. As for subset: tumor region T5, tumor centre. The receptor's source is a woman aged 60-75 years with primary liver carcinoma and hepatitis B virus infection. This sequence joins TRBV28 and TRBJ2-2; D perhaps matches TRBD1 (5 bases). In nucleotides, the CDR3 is TGTGCCAGCAGCCTTGGGGCAGGGCGGTGGACCGGGGAGCTGTTTTTT. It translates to CASSLGAGRWTGELFF.